This T cell receptor beta chain was captured by sequencing in a study of cytomegalovirus exposure and HLA in healthy donors. The CDR3 totals 12 residues. Per germline, CDR1 SNHLY and CDR2 FYNNEI. V dropped 8 bases and J dropped 7; count of bases not matched to a gene: 5. The method was immunoSEQ multiplex PCR; TCRdb's version includes in-frame clones alone and lacks a portion of them. Of over 110,000 clones detected, about four fifths appear once; the ten largest clones hold more than 1.4%. The sequencing input was PBMCs. This chain uses TRBV2 with TRBJ2-3; the match to TRBD1 covers 8 bases. The TCR sequence derives from a woman aged 25 to 45 in good health and CMV-seronegative. CDR3 coding DNA: TGTGCCAGCCTAGACAGGGGCAATACGCAGTATTTT. This encodes CASLDRGNTQYF. Combining the CDR3 with reference TRBV2 and TRBJ2-3 gives the whole variable domain EPEVTQTPSHQVTQMGQEVILRCVPISNHLYFYWYRQILGQKVEFLVSFYNNEISEKSEIFDDQFSVERPDGSNFTLKIRSTKLEDSAMYFCASLDRGNTQYFGPGTRLTVL.